The 27 T cell receptor beta chains reported below all come from one sample, sequenced in a study of blood T cell repertoires in COVID-19. TCRdb's copy holds only in-frame clones and misses some; the assay was immunoSEQ multiplex PCR. The sample has about 130,000 clones; roughly 86% are singletons. The sequencing input was peripheral blood. Receptors were obtained from a human donor in a cohort sampled during active COVID-19.

The rearrangement joins TRBV7-3 to TRBJ2-3, with 9 bases that match TRBD2. The CDR3 consists of 16 residues. Trimming removed 0 bases from V and 1 base from J; junction bases left unmatched: 2. Germline CDR1 is SGHTA and CDR2 is FQGTGA. In DNA, the CDR3 is TGTGCCAGCAGCTTAACCGCTAGCGGGGGCACAGATACGCAGTATTTT. It is translated as CASSLTASGGTDTQYF.

In DNA form, the CDR3 reads TGTGCCAGCAGCAATAGCGGGGGCGCAGATACGCAGTATTTT. Its translation: CASSNSGGADTQYF. This chain joins TRBV5-4 and TRBJ2-3, with 9 nucleotides matching TRBD2. V gave up 4 bases and J gave up 4 bases; unmatched junction bases: 4. Looked up from germline, CDR1 is SGHNT and CDR2 is YYREEE (reference sequence). The CDR3 length is 14 residues.

The chain couples TRBV27 to TRBJ2-7, with D hard to call. Between the trimmed V and J ends, which lost 5 bases and 6 bases, there was a span of 11 bases. The CDR3 loop spans 12 amino acids. Germline CDR1 MNHEY, CDR2 SMNVEV (reference sequence). The CDR3 region is CASSPKIGEQYF. The CDR3 coding sequence is TGTGCCAGCAGTCCAAAGATCGGCGAGCAGTACTTC.

This chain uses TRBV27 with TRBJ1-3; 9 nucleotides line up with TRBD1. Germline CDR1 is MNHEY and CDR2 is SMNVEV (reference sequence). V was pared by 6 bases and J by 3 bases, with 6 bases of the junction left unmatched. The CDR3 has 15 residues. The CDR3: CASRAGTGYGNTIYF. The DNA for the CDR3 is TGTGCCAGCAGGGCCGGGACAGGGTATGGAAACACCATATATTTT.

This chain links TRBV11-3 with TRBJ2-2, with TRBD1 matching over 7 bases. After removal of 5 bases from V and 2 bases from J, the junction contained 5 bases not matched to a gene. The germline CDR1 and CDR2 sequences are SGHNT and YENEEA. This CDR3 comprises 15 residues. The CDR3 reads CASSPRQGNTGELFF. CDR3 sequence (DNA): TGTGCCAGCAGCCCTCGACAGGGAAACACCGGGGAGCTGTTTTTT. Complete variable domain (other parts from reference TRBV11-3 and TRBJ2-2): EAGVVQSPRYKIIEKKQPVAFWCNPISGHNTLYWYLQNLGQGPELLIRYENEEAVDDSQLPKDRFSAERLKGVDSTLKIQPAELGDSAVYLCASSPRQGNTGELFFGEGSRLTVL.

This rearrangement joins TRBV5-1 to TRBJ2-5; D is perhaps TRBD2 (5 bases). With 0 bases removed from V and 4 bases from J, the gap between germline ends came to 10 bases. Germline V gives CDR1 SGHRS, CDR2 YFSETQ. The CDR3 is 14 residues long. CDR3 in DNA: TGCGCCAGCAGCTTGGGTCGGGGTTTAGAGACCCAGTACTTC. Translation gives CASSLGRGLETQYF.

This chain joins TRBV5-5 and TRBJ1-2; perhaps TRBD1 as D (5 bases). Germline V lookup: CDR1 SGHKS, CDR2 YYEKEE (reference sequence). This CDR3 is built from 15 residues. Trimming cost V 0 bases and J 8 bases, with 17 bases left between them. The CDR3, as DNA: TGTGCCAGCAGCTTGGTGGTTCAGGGCTTCGTAGGCTACACCTTC. It specifies CASSLVVQGFVGYTF.

The chain combines TRBV4-1 with TRBJ1-3; TRBD1 matches 8 bases. Germline V gene data show CDR1 as MGHRA and CDR2 as YSYEKL. The CDR3 has 16 residues. Trimming at V came to 1 base and at J to 0 bases, leaving 2 bases not matched to a gene. The CDR3 DNA follows: TGCGCCAGCAGCCAAGGGACAGGGATCTCTGGAAACACCATATATTTT. Its protein is CASSQGTGISGNTIYF.

V gene TRBV5-1 combines with J gene TRBJ2-2; no clear D. The CDR3 loop spans 16 amino acids. V gave up 0 bases and J gave up 0 bases, with 9 bases separating them. From germline, CDR1 is SGHRS and CDR2 YFSETQ. CDR3 residues: CASSLVSSANTGELFF. CDR3 bases: TGCGCCAGCAGCTTGGTTTCCAGCGCGAACACCGGGGAGCTGTTTTTT.

The chain joins TRBV19 to TRBJ2-6; D possibly corresponds to TRBD2 (6 bases). Per germline, CDR1 LNHDA and CDR2 SQIVND (reference sequence). Trimming left V 2 bases short and J 2 bases short, with 10 bases between. The CDR3 has 16 amino acids. CDR3 amino acids: CASSIMGGAGANVLTF. The CDR3 DNA reads as TGTGCCAGTAGTATAATGGGAGGTGCTGGGGCCAACGTCCTGACTTTC.

The CDR3 is CARESPLAGGQHEQFF. DNA of the CDR3: TGTGCCAGAGAGTCCCCACTAGCGGGGGGTCAGCATGAGCAGTTCTTC. The chain carries TRBV2 and TRBJ2-1; TRBD2 matches at 12 bases. The CDR3 has 16 amino acids. Germline V gene lookup returns CDR1 SNHLY and CDR2 FYNNEI. V dropped 9 bases and J dropped 8; count of bases not matched to a gene: 14.

CDR3 coding DNA: TGTGCCAGCAGAGTAGGCAGGGCCACGACCTACGAGCAGTACTTC. Amino acids: CASRVGRATTYEQYF. The genes are TRBV6-5 and TRBJ2-7; the D gene is possibly TRBD1 (5 bases). The V gene's germline CDR1 is MNHEY and CDR2 SVGAGI. The CDR3 extends over 15 amino acids. V lost 6 bases to trimming and J lost 2 bases, with 17 bases between them.

This clone was detected a few times. V is TRBV5-4 and J is TRBJ1-2; possibly TRBD1 for D (5 bases). V was shortened by 0 bases and J by 1 base, with 13 bases between the two germline ends. Germline assignment: CDR1 SGHNT and CDR2 YYREEE (reference sequence). This CDR3 region has 16 residues. The CDR3 here is CASSLAASGINYGYTF. The CDR3 bases are TGTGCCAGCAGCTTGGCCGCGTCAGGGATTAACTATGGCTACACCTTC. The whole variable domain, filled in from reference TRBV5-4 and TRBJ1-2, reads ETGVTQSPTHLIKTRGQQVTLRCSSQSGHNTVSWYQQALGQGPQFIFQYYREEENGRGNFPPRFSGLQFPNYSSELNVNALELDDSALYLCASSLAASGINYGYTFGSGTRLTVV.

This sequence joins TRBV3-1 (or the pseudogene TRBV3-2) and TRBJ1-2; maybe TRBD1 (6 bases). Germline values: CDR1 LGHDT, CDR2 YNNKEL (reference sequence). The V end was cut by 8 bases, the J end by 3 bases, with 13 bases between. The length of the CDR3 is 13 residues. Here the CDR3 DNA reads TGTGCCAGCGGAGGTCGGACAGACTATGGCTACACCTTC. As protein: CASGGRTDYGYTF.

The genes are TRBV6-6 and TRBJ2-5, with TRBD2 as a possible D gene (5 bases). The CDR3 is 13 residues long. Germline lookup yields CDR1 MNHNY and CDR2 SVGAGI (reference sequence). V was trimmed by 8 bases and J by 5 bases, leaving 15 bases between them. In nucleotides, the CDR3 is TGTGCCAGCGGGTCTAGCAGTTGGGAGACCCAGTACTTC. Translating gives CASGSSSWETQYF.

The rearrangement uses TRBV5-1 and TRBJ1-4, with 9 bases identical to TRBD1. Trimming removed 7 bases from V and 6 bases from J; junction bases left unmatched: 7. Germline V gene lookup returns CDR1 SGHRS and CDR2 YFSETQ. There are 14 residues in the CDR3. DNA for the CDR3: TGCGCCAGCCGATTACAGGGGGCAGATGAAAAACTGTTTTTT. Translation gives CASRLQGADEKLFF.

The chain combines TRBV25-1 with TRBJ2-5, with a weak D call TRBD2 (5 bases). The CDR3 extends over 11 amino acids. V lost 6 bases and J 10 bases, leaving 12 bases between the germline ends. Germline CDR1 reads MGHDK; CDR2 reads SYGVNS. The CDR3 coding sequence is TGTGCCAGCAGCGGACTGATGAACCAGTACTTC. Translating gives CASSGLMNQYF.

The V gene is TRBV6-6, the J gene TRBJ1-5; TRBD1 aligns across 11 bases. The CDR3 consists of 16 residues. Germline CDR1 MNHNY, CDR2 SVGAGI (reference sequence). V lost 6 bases and J lost 1; bases outside the gene matches: 5. In DNA, the CDR3 is TGTGCCAGCAGCCGGACAGGGGGCGGAAGCAATCAGCCCCAGCATTTT. As protein: CASSRTGGGSNQPQHF.

This clone was counted between two and nine times. V usage is TRBV6-5 and J usage is TRBJ1-3; D may be TRBD1 (6 bases). V was trimmed by 2 bases and J by 0 bases, leaving 11 bases between them. Per germline, CDR1 MNHEY and CDR2 SVGAGI. CDR3 length: 16 residues. CDR3 region: CASSYSRGDSGNTIYF. The CDR3 DNA follows: TGTGCCAGCAGTTACAGCAGGGGTGACTCTGGAAACACCATATATTTT.

Points on this clone: Different DNA sequences within this sample yield the same CDR3. This chain joins TRBV6-5 and TRBJ1-1, with D possibly TRBD1 on 5 matching bases. The CDR3 length is 13 residues. Germline V gives CDR1 MNHEY, CDR2 SVGAGI. V lost 4 bases and J 1 base, leaving 7 bases between the germline ends. The CDR3 sequence: CASSFGQNTEAFF. Here the CDR3 DNA reads TGTGCCAGCAGTTTCGGACAGAACACTGAAGCTTTCTTT.

V and J are TRBV5-1 and TRBJ2-1, with D maybe TRBD2 (6 bases). Trimming took off 2 bases at V and 4 bases at J, with 13 bases between the two ends. From germline, CDR1 is SGHRS and CDR2 YFSETQ. The CDR3 covers 15 residues. Here the CDR3 reads CASSLGSGPYNEQFF. CDR3 nucleotide sequence: TGCGCCAGCAGCTTAGGAAGCGGGCCATACAATGAGCAGTTCTTC.

The V gene is TRBV3-1 (or the pseudogene TRBV3-2), the J gene TRBJ1-1, with 7 positions matching TRBD1. Germline assignment: CDR1 LGHDT and CDR2 YNNKEL (reference sequence). With 6 bases clipped from V and 8 bases from J, the junction kept 6 bases outside the gene matches. This CDR3 region has 12 residues. CDR3 sequence: CASRPSQGEAFF. The CDR3 nucleotides read TGTGCCAGCAGACCCTCACAGGGGGAAGCTTTCTTT.

The V and J genes are TRBV4-2 and TRBJ1-1; D may be TRBD1 (5 bases). The CDR3 is made up of 16 amino acids. Germline loops: CDR1 LGHNA, CDR2 YNFKEQ. V shed 7 bases and J shed 5 bases, with 23 bases lying between them. CDR3 loop: CASTTVGGGSLTEAFF. The CDR3, as DNA: TGTGCCAGCACCACGGTTGGGGGGGGAAGTTTGACTGAAGCTTTCTTT.

The chain employs TRBV29-1 and TRBJ2-7; weak D call: TRBD1 (6 bases). This CDR3 spans 12 amino acids. Germline CDR1 SQVTM, CDR2 ANQGSEA. The V end was cut by 5 bases, the J end by 2 bases, with 10 bases between. The CDR3 region is CSVITGTYEQYF. The CDR3 nucleotides are TGCAGCGTTATTACAGGGACCTACGAGCAGTACTTC.

The rearrangement joins TRBV18 to TRBJ1-1; perhaps TRBD1 as D (5 bases). CDR1 and CDR2 (germline): KGHSH, LQKENI. The CDR3 spans 15 residues. Trimming removed 3 bases at V and 4 bases at J, with 15 bases between. CDR3 loop: CASSPARGVGTEAFF. The CDR3 DNA follows: TGTGCCAGCTCACCGGCCCGGGGGGTGGGCACTGAAGCTTTCTTT.

V and J are TRBV10-3 and TRBJ2-7, with 8 nucleotides matching TRBD1. The CDR3 has 14 residues. V trimming: 7 bases; J trimming: 0 bases; junction bases outside the gene matches: 5. Germline CDR1 reads ENHRY; CDR2 reads SYGVKD. CDR3 nucleotide sequence: TGTGCCATCACCAGGACAGGGAGCTCCTACGAGCAGTACTTC. Protein: CAITRTGSSYEQYF.

V is TRBV3-1 (or the pseudogene TRBV3-2) and J is TRBJ1-2; 11 bases align to TRBD1. This CDR3 contains 13 residues. CDR1 and CDR2 (germline): LGHDT, YNNKEL (reference sequence). V dropped 5 bases and J dropped 8; count of bases not matched to a gene: 4. The CDR3 region is CASSGTGGWGYTF. CDR3 bases: TGTGCCAGCAGCGGGACAGGGGGATGGGGCTACACCTTC.